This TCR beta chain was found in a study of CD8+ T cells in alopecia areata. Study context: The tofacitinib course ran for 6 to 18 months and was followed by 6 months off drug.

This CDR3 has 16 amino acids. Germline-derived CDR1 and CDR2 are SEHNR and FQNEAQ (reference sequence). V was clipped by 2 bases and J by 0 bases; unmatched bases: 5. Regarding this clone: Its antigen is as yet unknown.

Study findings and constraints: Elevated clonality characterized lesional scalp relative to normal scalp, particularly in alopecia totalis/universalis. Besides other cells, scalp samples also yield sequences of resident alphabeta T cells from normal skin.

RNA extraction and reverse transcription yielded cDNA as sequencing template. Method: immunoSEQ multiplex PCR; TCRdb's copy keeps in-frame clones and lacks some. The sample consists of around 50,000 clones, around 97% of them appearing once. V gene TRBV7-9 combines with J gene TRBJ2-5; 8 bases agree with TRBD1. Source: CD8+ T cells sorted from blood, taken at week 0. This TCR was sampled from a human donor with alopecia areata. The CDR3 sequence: CASSLLTGGYQETQYF. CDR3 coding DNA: TGTGCCAGCAGCTTATTAACAGGGGGTTACCAAGAGACCCAGTACTTC. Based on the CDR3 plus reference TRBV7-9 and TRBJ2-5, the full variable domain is DTGVSQNPRHKITKRGQNVTFRCDPISEHNRLYWYRQTLGQGPEFLTYFQNEAQLEKSRLLSDRFSAERPKGSFSTLEIQRTEQGDSAMYLCASSLLTGGYQETQYFGPGTRLLVL.